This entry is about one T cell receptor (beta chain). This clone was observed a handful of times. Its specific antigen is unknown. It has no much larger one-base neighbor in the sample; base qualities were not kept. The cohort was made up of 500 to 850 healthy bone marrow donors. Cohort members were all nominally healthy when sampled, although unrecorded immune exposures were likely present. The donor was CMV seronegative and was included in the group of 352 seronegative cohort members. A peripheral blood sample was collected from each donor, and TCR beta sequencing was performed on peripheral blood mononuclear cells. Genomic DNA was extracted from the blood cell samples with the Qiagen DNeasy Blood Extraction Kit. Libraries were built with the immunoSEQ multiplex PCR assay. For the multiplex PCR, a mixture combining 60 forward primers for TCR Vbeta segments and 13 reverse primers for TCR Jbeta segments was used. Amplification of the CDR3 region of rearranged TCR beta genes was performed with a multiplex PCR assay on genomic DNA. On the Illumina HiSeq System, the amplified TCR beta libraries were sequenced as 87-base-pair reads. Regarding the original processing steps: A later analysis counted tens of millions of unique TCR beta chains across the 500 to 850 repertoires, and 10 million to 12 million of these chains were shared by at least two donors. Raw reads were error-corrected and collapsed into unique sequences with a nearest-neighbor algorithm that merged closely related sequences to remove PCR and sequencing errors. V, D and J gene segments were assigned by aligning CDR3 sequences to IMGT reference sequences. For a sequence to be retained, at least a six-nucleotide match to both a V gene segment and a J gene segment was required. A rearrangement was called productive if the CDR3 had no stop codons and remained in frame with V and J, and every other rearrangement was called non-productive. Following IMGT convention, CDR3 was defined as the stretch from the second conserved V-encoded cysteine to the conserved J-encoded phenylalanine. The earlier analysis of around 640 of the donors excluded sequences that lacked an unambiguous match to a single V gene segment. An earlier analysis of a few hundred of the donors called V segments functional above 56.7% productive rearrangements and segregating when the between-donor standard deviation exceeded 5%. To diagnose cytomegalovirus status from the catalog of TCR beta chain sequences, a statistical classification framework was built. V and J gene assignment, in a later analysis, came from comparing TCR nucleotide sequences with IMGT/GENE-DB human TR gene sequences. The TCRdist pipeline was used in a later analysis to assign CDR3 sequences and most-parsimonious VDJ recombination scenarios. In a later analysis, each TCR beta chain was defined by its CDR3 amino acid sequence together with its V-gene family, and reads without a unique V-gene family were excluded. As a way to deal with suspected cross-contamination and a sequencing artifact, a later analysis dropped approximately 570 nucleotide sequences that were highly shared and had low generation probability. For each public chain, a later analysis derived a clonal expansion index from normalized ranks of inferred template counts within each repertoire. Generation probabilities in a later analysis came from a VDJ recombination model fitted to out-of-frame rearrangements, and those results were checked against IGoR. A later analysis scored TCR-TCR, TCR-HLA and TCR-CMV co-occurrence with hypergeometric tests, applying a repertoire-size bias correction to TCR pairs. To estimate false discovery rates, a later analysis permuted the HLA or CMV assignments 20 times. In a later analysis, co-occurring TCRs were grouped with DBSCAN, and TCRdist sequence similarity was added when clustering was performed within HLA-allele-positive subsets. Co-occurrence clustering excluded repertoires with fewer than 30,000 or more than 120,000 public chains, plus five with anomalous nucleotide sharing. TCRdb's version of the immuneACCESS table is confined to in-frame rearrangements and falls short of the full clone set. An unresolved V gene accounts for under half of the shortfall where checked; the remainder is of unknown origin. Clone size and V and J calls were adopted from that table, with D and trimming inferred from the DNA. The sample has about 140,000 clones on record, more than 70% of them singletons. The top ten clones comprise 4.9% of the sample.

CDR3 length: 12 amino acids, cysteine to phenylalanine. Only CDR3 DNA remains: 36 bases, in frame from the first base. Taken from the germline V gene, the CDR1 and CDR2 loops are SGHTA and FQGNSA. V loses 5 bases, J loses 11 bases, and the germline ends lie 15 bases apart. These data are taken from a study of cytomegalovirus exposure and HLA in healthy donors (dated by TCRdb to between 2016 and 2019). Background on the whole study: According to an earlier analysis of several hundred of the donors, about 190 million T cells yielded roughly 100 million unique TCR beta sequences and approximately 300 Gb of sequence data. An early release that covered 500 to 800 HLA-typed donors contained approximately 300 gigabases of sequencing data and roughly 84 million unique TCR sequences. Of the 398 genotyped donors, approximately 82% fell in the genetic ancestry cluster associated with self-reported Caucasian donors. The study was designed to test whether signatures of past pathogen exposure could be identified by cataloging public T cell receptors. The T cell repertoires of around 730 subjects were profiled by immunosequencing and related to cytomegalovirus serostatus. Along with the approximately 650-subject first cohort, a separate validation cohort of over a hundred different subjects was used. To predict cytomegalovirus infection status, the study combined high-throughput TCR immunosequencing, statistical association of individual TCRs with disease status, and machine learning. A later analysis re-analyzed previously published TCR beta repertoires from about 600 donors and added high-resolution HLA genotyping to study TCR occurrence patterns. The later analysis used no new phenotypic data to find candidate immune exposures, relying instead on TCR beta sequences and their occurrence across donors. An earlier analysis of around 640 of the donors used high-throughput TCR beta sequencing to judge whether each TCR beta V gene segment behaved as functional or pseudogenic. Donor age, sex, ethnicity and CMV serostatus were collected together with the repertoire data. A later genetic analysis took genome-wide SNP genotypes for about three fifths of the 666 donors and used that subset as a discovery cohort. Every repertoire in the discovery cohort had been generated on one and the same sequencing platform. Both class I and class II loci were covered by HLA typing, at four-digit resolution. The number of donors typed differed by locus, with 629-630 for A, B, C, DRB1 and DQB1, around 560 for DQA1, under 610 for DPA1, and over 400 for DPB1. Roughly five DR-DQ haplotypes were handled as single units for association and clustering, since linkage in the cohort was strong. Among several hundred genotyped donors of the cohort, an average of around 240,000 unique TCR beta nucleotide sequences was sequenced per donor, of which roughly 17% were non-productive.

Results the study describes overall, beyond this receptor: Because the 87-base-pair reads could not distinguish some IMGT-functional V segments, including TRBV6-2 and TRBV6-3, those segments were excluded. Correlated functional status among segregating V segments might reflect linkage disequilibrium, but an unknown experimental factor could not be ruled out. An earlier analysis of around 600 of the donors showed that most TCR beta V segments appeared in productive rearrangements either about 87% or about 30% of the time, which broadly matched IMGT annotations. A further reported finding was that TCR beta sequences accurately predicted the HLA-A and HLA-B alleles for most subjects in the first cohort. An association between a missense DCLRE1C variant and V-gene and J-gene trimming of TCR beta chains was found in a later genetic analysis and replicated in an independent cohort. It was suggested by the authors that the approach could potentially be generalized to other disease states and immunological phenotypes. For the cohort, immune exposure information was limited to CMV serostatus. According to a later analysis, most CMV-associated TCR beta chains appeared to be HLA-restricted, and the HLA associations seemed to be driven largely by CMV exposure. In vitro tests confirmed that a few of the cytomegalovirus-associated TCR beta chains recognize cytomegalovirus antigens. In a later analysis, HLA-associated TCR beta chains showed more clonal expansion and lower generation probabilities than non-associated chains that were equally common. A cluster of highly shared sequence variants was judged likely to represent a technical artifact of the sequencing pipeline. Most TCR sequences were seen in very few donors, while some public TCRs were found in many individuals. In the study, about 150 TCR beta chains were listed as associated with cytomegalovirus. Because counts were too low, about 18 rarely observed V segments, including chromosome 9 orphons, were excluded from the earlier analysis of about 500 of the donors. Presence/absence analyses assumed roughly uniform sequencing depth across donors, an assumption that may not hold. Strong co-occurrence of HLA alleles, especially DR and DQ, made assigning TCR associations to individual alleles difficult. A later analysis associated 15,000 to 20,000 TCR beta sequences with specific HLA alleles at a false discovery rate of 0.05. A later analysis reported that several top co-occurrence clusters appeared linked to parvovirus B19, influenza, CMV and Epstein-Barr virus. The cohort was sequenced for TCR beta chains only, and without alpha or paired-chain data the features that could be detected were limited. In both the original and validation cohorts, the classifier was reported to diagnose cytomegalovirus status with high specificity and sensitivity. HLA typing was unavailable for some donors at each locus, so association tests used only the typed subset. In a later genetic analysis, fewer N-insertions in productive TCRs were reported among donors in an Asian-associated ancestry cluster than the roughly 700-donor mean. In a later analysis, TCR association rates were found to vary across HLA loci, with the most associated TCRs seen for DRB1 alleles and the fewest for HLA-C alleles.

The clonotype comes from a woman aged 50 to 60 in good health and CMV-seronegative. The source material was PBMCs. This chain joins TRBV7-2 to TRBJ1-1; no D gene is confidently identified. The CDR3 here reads CASSLPAGSAFF. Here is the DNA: TGTGCCAGCAGCCTCCCGGCGGGTTCGGCTTTCTTT.